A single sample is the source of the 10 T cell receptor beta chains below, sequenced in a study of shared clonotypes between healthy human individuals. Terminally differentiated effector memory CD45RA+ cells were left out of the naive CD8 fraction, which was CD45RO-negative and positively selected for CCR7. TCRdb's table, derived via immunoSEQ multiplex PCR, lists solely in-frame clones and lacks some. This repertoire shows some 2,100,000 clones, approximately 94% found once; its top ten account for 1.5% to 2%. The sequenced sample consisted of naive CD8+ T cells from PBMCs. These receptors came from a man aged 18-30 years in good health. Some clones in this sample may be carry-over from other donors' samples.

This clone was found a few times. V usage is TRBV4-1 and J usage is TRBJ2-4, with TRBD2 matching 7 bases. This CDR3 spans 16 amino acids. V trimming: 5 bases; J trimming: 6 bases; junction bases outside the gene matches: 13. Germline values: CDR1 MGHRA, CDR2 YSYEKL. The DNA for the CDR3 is TGCGCCAGCAGCGGCGGACTAGACGTTGTCGGAAACATTCAGTACTTC. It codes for CASSGGLDVVGNIQYF.

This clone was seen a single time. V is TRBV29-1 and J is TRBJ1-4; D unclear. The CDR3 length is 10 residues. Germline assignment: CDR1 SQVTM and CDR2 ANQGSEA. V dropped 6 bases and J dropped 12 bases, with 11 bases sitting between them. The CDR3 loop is CSVLRGELFF. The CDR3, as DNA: TGCAGCGTGTTACGTGGGGAACTGTTTTTT.

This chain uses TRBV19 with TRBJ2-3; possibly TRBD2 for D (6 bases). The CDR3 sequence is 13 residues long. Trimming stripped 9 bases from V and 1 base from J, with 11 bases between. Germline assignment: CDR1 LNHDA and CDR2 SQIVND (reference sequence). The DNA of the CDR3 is TGTGCCAGCTCGGGAGCCGGCACAGATACGCAGTATTTT. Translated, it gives CASSGAGTDTQYF.

CDR3 in DNA: TGTGCCAGCAGTTCCTATAGGGACACTGAAGCTTTCTTT. It translates to CASSSYRDTEAFF. The rearrangement links TRBV6-5 to TRBJ1-1; no clear D. The germline V gene has CDR1 MNHEY and CDR2 SVGAGI. Trimming took off 4 bases at V and 3 bases at J, with 9 bases between the two ends. The CDR3 runs to 13 residues.

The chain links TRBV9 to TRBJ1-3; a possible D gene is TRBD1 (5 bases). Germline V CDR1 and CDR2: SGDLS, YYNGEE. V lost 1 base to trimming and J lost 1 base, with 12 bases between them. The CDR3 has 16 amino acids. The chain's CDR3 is CASSVTRALSGNTIYF. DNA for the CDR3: TGTGCCAGCAGCGTAACCAGGGCCCTATCTGGAAACACCATATATTTT.

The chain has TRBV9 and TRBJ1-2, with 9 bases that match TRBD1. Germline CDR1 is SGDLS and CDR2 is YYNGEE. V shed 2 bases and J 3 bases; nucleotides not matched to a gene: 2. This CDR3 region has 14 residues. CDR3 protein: CASSVRTGDYGYTF. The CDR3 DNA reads TGTGCCAGCAGCGTCAGGACAGGGGACTATGGCTACACCTTC.

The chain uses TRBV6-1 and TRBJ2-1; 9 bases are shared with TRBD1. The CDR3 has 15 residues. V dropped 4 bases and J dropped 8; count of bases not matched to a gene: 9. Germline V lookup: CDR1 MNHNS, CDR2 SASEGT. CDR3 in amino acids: CASSAPGQGVYEQFF. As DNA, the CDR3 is TGTGCCAGCAGTGCACCGGGACAGGGCGTTTATGAGCAGTTCTTC.

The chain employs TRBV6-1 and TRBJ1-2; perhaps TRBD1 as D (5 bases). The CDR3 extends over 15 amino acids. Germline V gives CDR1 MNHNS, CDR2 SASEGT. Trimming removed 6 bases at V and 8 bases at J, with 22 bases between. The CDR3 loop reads CASRSPAGTPEGYTF. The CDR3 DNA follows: TGTGCCAGCAGATCGCCGGCAGGGACGCCTGAAGGCTACACCTTC.

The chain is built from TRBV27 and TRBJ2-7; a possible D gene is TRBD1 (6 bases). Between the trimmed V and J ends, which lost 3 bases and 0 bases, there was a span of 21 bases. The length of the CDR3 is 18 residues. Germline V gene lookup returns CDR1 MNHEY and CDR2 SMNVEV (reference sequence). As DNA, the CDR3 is TGTGCCAGCAGTTTGGTGACCACGACAGGACCCAGCTCCTACGAGCAGTACTTC. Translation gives CASSLVTTTGPSSYEQYF.

This CDR3 is CASSYYVLTDTQYF. DNA of the CDR3: TGTGCCAGCAGCTACTATGTACTCACAGATACGCAGTATTTT. The chain is built from TRBV7-2 and TRBJ2-3; D not certain. This CDR3 comprises 14 residues. The germline CDR1 and CDR2 sequences are SGHTA and FQGNSA. The V gene lost 4 bases and the J gene lost 2 bases, with 10 bases spanning the gap.